This T cell receptor beta chain comes out of a study of T cells in Graves' hyperthyroidism and ophthalmopathy. Notes on the study in general: Classification by a 13 V-J model distinguished ophthalmopathy from stable hyperthyroidism.

This clonotype has at least ten counts. What it recognizes is unknown. Losses at the gene ends were 0 bases for V and 7 bases for J; bases not matched to a gene: 11. The CDR3 spans 18 residues. Germline V gene data show CDR1 as SGHVS and CDR2 as FNYEAQ. Stable disease denoted Graves' hyperthyroidism without ophthalmopathy progression within 18 months. Diagnoses were made from clinical symptoms, serum measures (thyroxine and TRAb), thyroid ultrasound and orbital computed tomography. There were TCR beta CDR3 regions amplified from RNA transcripts. Initially, a first-round RT-PCR of the TCR CDR3 employed the HTBI primer set. TCRdb independently ran MiXCR on the multiplex PCR reads; one entry per CDR3 protein. This repertoire shows 540,000 or so distinct CDR3 sequences, approximately 14% found once; its top ten account for about 7%.

The chain links TRBV7-6 to TRBJ2-1, with 11 bases aligning to TRBD2. The sequenced sample was blood. The receptor comes from a woman aged 30 to 39 with Graves' hyperthyroidism. CDR3 sequence (DNA): TGTGCCAGCAGCTTAGCGGCCCTAGCGGGAGGCCCTTTGAATGAGCAGTTCTTC. It encodes CASSLAALAGGPLNEQFF.